The 13 T cell receptor beta chains below were found in one sample sequenced in a study of T cell changes during pregnancy in multiple sclerosis. Clones were sequenced by immunoSEQ multiplex PCR, and TCRdb holds only the in-frame ones, with some missing. The sample lists approximately 40,000 clones, 80% to 95% occurring once. The source was CD8+ T cells from peripheral blood mononuclear cells, collected in the third trimester of pregnancy. The receptors originated from a female donor with multiple sclerosis, enrolled in a pregnancy study.

A word on this clone: Its ends do not fully match the called genes, so a read error is possible. V and J are TRBV7-7 and TRBJ2-1; no definite D call. The CDR3 runs to 14 residues. The germline V gene has CDR1 SSHAT and CDR2 FNYEAQ (reference sequence). CDR3 loop: CASSLGQTYNEQFF. Written as DNA, the CDR3 is TGTGCTAGCAGCTTAGGCCAAACTTACAATGAGCAGTTCTTC. The full variable domain, completed using reference TRBV7-7 and TRBJ2-1, is GAGVSQSPRYKVTKRGQDVTLRCDPISSHATLYWYQQALGQGPEFLTYFNYEAQPDKSGLPSDRFSAERPEGSISTLTIQRTEQRDSAMYRCASSLGQTYNEQFFGPGTRLTVL.

The CDR3 DNA reads as TGTGCCAGCATTTCGGGACAGGGGTACAACGAGCAGTACTTC. This sequence encodes CASISGQGYNEQYF. J is TRBJ2-7 and V is TRBV7-9, with 10 positions matching TRBD1. The CDR3 has 14 residues. Losses at the gene ends were 7 bases for V and 5 bases for J; bases not matched to a gene: 8. Per germline, CDR1 SEHNR and CDR2 FQNEAQ (reference sequence).

This clone was observed a single time. CDR3 coding DNA: TGTGCCAGCAGTTTAGGGGCCCAAGAGACCCAGTACTTC. Translating gives CASSLGAQETQYF. The gene calls are TRBV27 and TRBJ2-5; a weak D match, TRBD1 (5 bases). The V end was cut by 2 bases, the J end by 1 base, with 5 bases between. Germline V gene lookup returns CDR1 MNHEY and CDR2 SMNVEV (reference sequence). The CDR3 is 13 residues long.

This chain's CDR3 is CASSLGQGDTGELFF. In DNA, the CDR3 is TGTGCCAGCAGCTTGGGACAGGGGGACACCGGGGAGCTGTTTTTT. The chain has TRBV5-4 and TRBJ2-2, with TRBD1 matching 9 bases. Per germline, CDR1 SGHNT and CDR2 YYREEE (reference sequence). Trimming took 0 bases from V and 3 from J; bases not matched to a gene: 0. This CDR3 region has 15 residues.

The chain links TRBV19 to TRBJ1-1; 11 nucleotides agree with TRBD1. This CDR3 is built from 15 residues. Germline CDR1 LNHDA, CDR2 SQIVND (reference sequence). The J segment lost 6 bases and the V segment lost 5 bases, leaving 8 bases of the junction unmatched. The CDR3 DNA reads TGTGCCAGTAGTCCTAGGGGACAGGGGGAATCTGAAGCTTTCTTT. Translated, it gives CASSPRGQGESEAFF. Full variable domain (rest looked up from reference TRBV19 and TRBJ1-1): DGGITQSPKYLFRKEGQNVTLSCEQNLNHDAMYWYRQDPGQGLRLIYYSQIVNDFQKGDIAEGYSVSREKKESFPLTVTSAQKNPTAFYLCASSPRGQGESEAFFGQGTRLTVV.

This clone was seen only once. The chain joins TRBV19 to TRBJ1-5; D is unclear. Germline loops: CDR1 LNHDA, CDR2 SQIVND (reference sequence). The CDR3 is 15 amino acids. Between the trimmed V and J ends, which lost 3 bases and 0 bases, there was a span of 9 bases. CDR3 residues: CASSITEYSNQPQHF. The CDR3 nucleotides read TGTGCCAGTAGTATTACAGAATATAGCAATCAGCCCCAGCATTTT. The complete variable domain, with remaining parts taken from reference TRBV19 and TRBJ1-5, reads DGGITQSPKYLFRKEGQNVTLSCEQNLNHDAMYWYRQDPGQGLRLIYYSQIVNDFQKGDIAEGYSVSREKKESFPLTVTSAQKNPTAFYLCASSITEYSNQPQHFGDGTRLSIL.

V and J are TRBV7-9 and TRBJ1-2; D is unclear. Trimming pared 3 bases from V and 8 bases from J, leaving 7 bases between. CDR1 is SEHNR, CDR2 FQNEAQ, per germline (reference sequence). The CDR3 runs to 11 residues. The CDR3 DNA reads as TGTGCCAGCAGCTTCCCGCGGGGCTACACCTTC. Translating gives CASSFPRGYTF.

This chain connects TRBV7-2 to TRBJ2-1; 9 bases are shared with TRBD1. Germline lookup yields CDR1 SGHTA and CDR2 FQGNSA. With V trimmed by 6 bases and J by 7 bases, 4 bases remained unmatched. This CDR3 has 13 residues. CDR3 DNA: TGTGCCAGCAGTCCAGGGACAGGGAATGAGCAGTTCTTC. This gives the protein CASSPGTGNEQFF.

The chain links TRBV15 to TRBJ1-3; TRBD1 agrees at 8 bases. CDR1 and CDR2 from the germline V gene are LNHNV and YYDKDF (reference sequence). J was trimmed by 0 bases and V by 1 base; bases with no gene match: 8. The CDR3 contains 18 residues. The CDR3 reads CATSRGQGKINSGNTIYF. Written as DNA, the CDR3 is TGTGCCACCAGCAGAGGACAGGGGAAGATAAACTCTGGAAACACCATATATTTT.

J is TRBJ2-7 and V is TRBV7-2, with 7 bases that match TRBD2. Losses at the gene ends were 1 base for V and 2 bases for J; bases not matched to a gene: 11. The CDR3 runs 17 residues. Germline V gives CDR1 SGHTA, CDR2 FQGNSA. The CDR3 protein is CASSLEARREKTYEQYF. The CDR3 DNA reads as TGTGCCAGCAGCTTAGAGGCGAGGCGGGAGAAGACCTACGAGCAGTACTTC.

V and J are TRBV6-6 and TRBJ1-3; D remains unclear. Germline CDR1 MNHNY, CDR2 SVGAGI (reference sequence). The CDR3 is 14 amino acids. V dropped 2 bases and J dropped 0 bases, with 5 bases sitting between them. DNA of the CDR3: TGTGCCAGCAGTTACGGCATCTCTGGAAACACCATATATTTT. Residues: CASSYGISGNTIYF.

This chain connects TRBV7-2 to TRBJ2-1, with 7 bases lining up with TRBD2. The junction had 11 bases not matched to a gene; V was cut back by 1 base and J by 8 bases. Germline V lookup: CDR1 SGHTA, CDR2 FQGNSA. CDR3 size: 16 residues. The DNA of the CDR3 is TGTGCCAGCAGCTTAGGGACTAGTTTTAGTTGGGATGAGCAGTTCTTC. Translating it yields CASSLGTSFSWDEQFF.

The chain joins TRBV7-2 to TRBJ1-2, with D maybe TRBD1 (5 bases). The CDR3 contains 15 residues. Germline V gives CDR1 SGHTA, CDR2 FQGNSA. Trimming left V 4 bases short and J 1 base short, with 13 bases between. The DNA of the CDR3 is TGTGCCAGCAGCTCATCCATCGGGGGTAACTATGGCTACACCTTC. Protein product: CASSSSIGGNYGYTF.